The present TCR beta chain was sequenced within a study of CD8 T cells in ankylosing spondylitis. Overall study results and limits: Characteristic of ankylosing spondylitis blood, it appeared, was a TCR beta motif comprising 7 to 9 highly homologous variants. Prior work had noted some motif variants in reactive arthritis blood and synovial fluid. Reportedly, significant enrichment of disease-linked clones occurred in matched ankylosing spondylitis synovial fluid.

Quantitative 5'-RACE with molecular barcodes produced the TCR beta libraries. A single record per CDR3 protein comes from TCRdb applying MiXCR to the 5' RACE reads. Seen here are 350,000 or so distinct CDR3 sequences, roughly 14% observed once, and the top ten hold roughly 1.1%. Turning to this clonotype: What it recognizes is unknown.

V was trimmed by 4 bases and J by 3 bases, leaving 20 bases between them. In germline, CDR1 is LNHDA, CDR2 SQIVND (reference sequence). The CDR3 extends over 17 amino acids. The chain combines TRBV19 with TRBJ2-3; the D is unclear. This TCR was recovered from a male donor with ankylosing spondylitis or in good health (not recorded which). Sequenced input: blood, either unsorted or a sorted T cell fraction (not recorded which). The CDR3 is CASSTSPRMARTDTQYF. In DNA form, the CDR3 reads TGTGCCAGTAGTACCTCCCCCCGGATGGCCCGGACAGATACGCAGTATTTT.